Shown below are 6 T cell receptor beta chains from a single sample sequenced in a study of T-cell memory formation after mild COVID-19. Using its own MiXCR run on the 5' RACE reads, TCRdb lists one record per CDR3 protein. The sample shows 58,000 or so distinct CDR3 sequences, roughly 26% of them seen only once. The specimen was PBMCs or a T cell subset sorted from them (not recorded which). These receptors came from a man between 18 and 35 years old who had mild COVID-19 (a few samples of this study predate the infection). Cell type and time point are not known.

This chain links TRBV12-3 or TRBV12-4 with TRBJ2-1; D unclear. V was clipped by 2 bases and J by 5 bases, with 7 bases between them. The CDR3 spans 13 residues. The CDR3 DNA sequence: TGTGCCAGCAGTTTAACGCCGCACAATGAGCAGTTCTTC. This codes for CASSLTPHNEQFF.

This clonotype appeared a few times. The rearrangement uses TRBV20-1 and TRBJ2-1; TRBD2 agrees at 11 bases. The CDR3 length is 13 residues. Germline CDR1 is DFQATT and CDR2 is SNEGSKA (reference sequence). The CDR3 DNA reads as TGCAGACTCGTTAGCGGGGGGGCCCTTGAGCAGTTCTTC. Its protein product is CRLVSGGALEQFF.

The chain couples TRBV27 to TRBJ1-2; D gene ambiguous. Trimming removed 10 bases at V and 4 bases at J, with 22 bases between. The germline V gene has CDR1 MNHEY and CDR2 SMNVEV (reference sequence). The CDR3 spans 15 residues. CDR3 in DNA: TGTGCCACCAATTTCCTCGGCGGAGAAGCCTATGGCTACACCTTC. Encoded protein: CATNFLGGEAYGYTF.

This clonotype was counted a few times. V and J are TRBV4-3 and TRBJ2-3; TRBD2 aligns across 13 bases. Germline V CDR1 and CDR2: LGHNA, YSLEER. The length of the CDR3 is 15 residues. V trimming: 2 bases; J trimming: 4 bases; junction bases outside the gene matches: 0. The CDR3 region has the DNA TGCGCCAGCAGCCAAACTAGCGGGGGGGCAGATACGCAGTATTTT. Residues: CASSQTSGGADTQYF.

The chain joins TRBV9 to TRBJ2-1; maybe TRBD2 (5 bases). The V end was cut by 3 bases, the J end by 10 bases, with 14 bases between. The CDR3 sequence is 13 residues long. Germline lookup yields CDR1 SGDLS and CDR2 YYNGEE. CDR3 DNA: TGTGCCAGCAGCGGCCCCCGGGATCACGAGCAGTTCTTC. Translation: CASSGPRDHEQFF.

By sample share, this clonotype is medium-sized. The chain carries TRBV12-3 or TRBV12-4 and TRBJ1-2, with D hard to call. The length of the CDR3 is 13 residues. Deletions cut 3 bases from V and 8 bases from J, with 13 bases between. For the CDR3, the DNA is TGTGCCAGCAGTTTTAACAGCTTGAGGGGCTACACCTTC. Its protein product is CASSFNSLRGYTF.